These 22 T cell receptor beta chains share one sample of origin, sequenced in a study of naive and memory T cell subsets. A UMI-containing oligonucleotide was joined by 3' ligation to the TCR cDNA template. Amplification of ligated cDNA took four PCR rounds with SP2 and nested alpha and beta constant primers. MiXCR, run by TCRdb on the 5' RACE reads, gives a single entry per CDR3 protein. The table lists roughly 60,000 distinct CDR3 sequences, around 7.7% of them singletons, with around 10% in the top ten. The receptors derive from a male donor in good health.

This clonotype was observed many times. This chain links TRBV29-1 with TRBJ2-2; D is unclear. V was shortened by 6 bases and J by 6 bases, with 14 bases between the two germline ends. Germline assignment: CDR1 SQVTM and CDR2 ANQGSEA. This CDR3 region has 13 residues. The chain's CDR3 is CSVDEERSGELFF. The CDR3, as DNA: TGCAGCGTAGACGAGGAACGGTCCGGGGAGCTGTTTTTT.

Turning to this clonotype: This may be a read error, as it is one base from a much larger clone. The rearrangement links TRBV6-2 or TRBV6-3 to TRBJ1-4; no clear D gene. The length of the CDR3 is 13 residues. V lost 4 bases to trimming and J lost 8 bases, with 11 bases between them. In germline, CDR1 is MNHEY, CDR2 SVGEGT. The CDR3 spells CASSFTREEKLFF. The DNA of the CDR3 is TGTGCCAGCAGTTTTACGAGGGAGGAAAAACTGTTTTTT.

This clonotype was counted between two and nine times. This sequence joins TRBV6-2 or TRBV6-3 and TRBJ1-1; 8 bases are shared with TRBD1. Germline-derived CDR1 and CDR2 are MNHEY and SVGEGT. The V gene end was trimmed by 2 bases and the J gene end by 4 bases; junction bases not matched to a gene: 12. The CDR3 sequence is 17 residues long. The CDR3: CASSYARQGPGSTEAFF. The CDR3 coding sequence is TGTGCCAGCAGTTACGCAAGACAGGGGCCCGGGAGCACTGAAGCTTTCTTT.

This chain joins TRBV6-6 and TRBJ1-1, with TRBD1 as a possible D gene (6 bases). The CDR3 consists of 14 residues. Germline assignment: CDR1 MNHNY and CDR2 SVGAGI (reference sequence). V was cut by 2 bases and J by 6 bases, with 13 bases left in between. CDR3 nucleotides: TGTGCCAGCAGTTACCTAACCAACAGGGCTGAAGCTTTCTTT. The encoded protein is CASSYLTNRAEAFF.

The chain couples TRBV6-1 to TRBJ2-2; D unresolved. The CDR3 contains 15 residues. Trimming stripped 8 bases from V and 0 bases from J, with 13 bases between. Germline assignment: CDR1 MNHNS and CDR2 SASEGT. Here the CDR3 reads CASATHPANTGELFF. The CDR3 DNA sequence: TGTGCCAGCGCGACCCACCCAGCGAACACCGGGGAGCTGTTTTTT.

CDR3 coding DNA: TGTGCCAGCAGCCCCCTTAGTCTAGCGGGAGCTGGCTACGAGCAGTACTTC. Amino acid sequence: CASSPLSLAGAGYEQYF. The V call is TRBV28, the J call TRBJ2-7; TRBD2 matches at 10 bases. From germline, CDR1 is MDHEN and CDR2 SYDVKM. The ends lost 6 bases at V and 3 bases at J; junction bases unmatched: 14. The length of the CDR3 is 17 residues.

The chain carries TRBV6-5 and TRBJ1-4; D gene ambiguous. The CDR3 loop spans 14 amino acids. Germline V gives CDR1 MNHEY, CDR2 SVGAGI. The ends were cut back, 6 bases at V and 4 bases at J, with 12 bases in the middle. CDR3 in amino acids: CASSAGFNNEKLFF. The CDR3 coding sequence is TGTGCCAGCAGCGCGGGGTTCAATAATGAAAAACTGTTTTTT.

Ten or more counts support this clonotype. This chain connects TRBV6-1 to TRBJ2-3; 8 bases agree with TRBD2. This CDR3 comprises 15 residues. From germline, CDR1 is MNHNS and CDR2 SASEGT. The V segment lost 5 bases and the J segment 2 bases; nucleotides outside the gene matches: 6. CDR3 sequence (DNA): TGTGCCAGCAGTCCACTAGCGGATTACACAGATACGCAGTATTTT. It specifies CASSPLADYTDTQYF.

This clonotype was detected only a few times. This rearrangement joins TRBV7-2 to TRBJ2-5, with D hard to call. V lost 5 bases and J lost 5, with 18 bases in between. This CDR3 contains 15 residues. Germline CDR1 and CDR2: SGHTA and FQGNSA. The DNA of the CDR3 is TGTGCCAGCAGCGTAAGGTCTGGGTTCGACGAGACCCAGTACTTC. This sequence encodes CASSVRSGFDETQYF. Drawing the rest from reference TRBV7-2 and TRBJ2-5, the complete variable domain is GAGVSQSPSNKVTEKGKDVELRCDPISGHTALYWYRQSLGQGLEFLIYFQGNSAPDKSGLPSDRFSAERTGGSVSTLTIQRTQQEDSAVYLCASSVRSGFDETQYFGPGTRLLVL.

This clonotype turned up a few times. This rearrangement joins TRBV3-1 to TRBJ2-7, with D uncertain. The length of the CDR3 is 13 residues. CDR1 and CDR2 from the germline V gene are LGHDT and YNNKEL (reference sequence). Trimming shortened V by 2 bases and J by 2 bases, and 7 bases separated the two germline ends. The CDR3 coding sequence is TGTGCCAGCAGCCAACTAATAGCCTACGAGCAGTACTTC. This sequence encodes CASSQLIAYEQYF.

This sequence joins TRBV5-1 and TRBJ1-1, with D unresolved. CDR3 length equals 14 residues. Germline CDR1 reads SGHRS; CDR2 reads YFSETQ. Trimming pared 5 bases from V and 0 bases from J, leaving 11 bases between. This CDR3 reads CASRDGSLNTEAFF. The CDR3 DNA follows: TGCGCCAGCAGAGACGGCAGTCTGAACACTGAAGCTTTCTTT.

In its sample, this clonotype was seen a few times. The chain is built from TRBV6-5 and TRBJ1-2, with 8 nucleotides matching TRBD1. This CDR3 has 13 amino acids. J gave up 2 bases and V 7 bases, and 3 bases lay outside the gene matches. The germline CDR1 and CDR2 sequences are MNHEY and SVGAGI. CDR3 region: CASKGQDNYGYTF. CDR3 nucleotides: TGTGCCAGCAAGGGACAGGACAACTATGGCTACACCTTC.

This clonotype was picked up many times. This sequence joins TRBV6-6 and TRBJ2-2; TRBD1 agrees at 7 bases. The CDR3 consists of 15 residues. The V gene's germline CDR1 is MNHNY and CDR2 SVGAGI (reference sequence). Trimming at V came to 6 bases and at J to 5 bases, leaving 9 bases not matched to a gene. In DNA, the CDR3 is TGTGCCAGCAGCCAGGACAGGTTGGGAACCGGGGAGCTGTTTTTT. Translating gives CASSQDRLGTGELFF.

This clonotype was detected ten times or more. The chain combines TRBV14 with TRBJ1-3; D is uncertain. The CDR3 has 16 amino acids. V shed 0 bases and J shed 7 bases, with 16 bases lying between them. Looked up from germline, CDR1 is SGHDN and CDR2 is FVKESK. The CDR3 bases are TGTGCCAGCAGCCAAGATACTGGCATTGGACGGAACACCATATATTTT. Translating it yields CASSQDTGIGRNTIYF.

This sequence joins TRBV7-9 and TRBJ1-1; no reliable D call. The CDR3 runs 13 residues. V gave up 3 bases and J gave up 6 bases, with 11 bases separating them. CDR1 is SEHNR and CDR2 is FQNEAQ in the germline V gene (reference sequence). In DNA form, the CDR3 reads TGTGCCAGCAGCTTGGTCCCGGAGGCTGAAGCTTTCTTT. Its translation is CASSLVPEAEAFF.

This clonotype was counted many times. This chain links TRBV7-9 with TRBJ1-1, with a weak D call TRBD1 (6 bases). The CDR3 extends over 14 amino acids. V lost 6 bases and J 5 bases, leaving 16 bases between the germline ends. Germline assignment: CDR1 SEHNR and CDR2 FQNEAQ (reference sequence). CDR3 in amino acids: CASSRTKGETEAFF. The CDR3 DNA is TGTGCCAGCAGTCGGACTAAGGGGGAGACTGAAGCTTTCTTT.

This clonotype was counted at least ten times. The chain uses TRBV20-1 and TRBJ2-5; D might be TRBD1 (7 bases). V lost 2 bases and J lost 2, with 15 bases in between. Germline assignment: CDR1 DFQATT and CDR2 SNEGSKA (reference sequence). The CDR3 is made up of 15 amino acids. This chain's CDR3 is CSARRRDRAQETQYF. The DNA for the CDR3 is TGCAGTGCTAGAAGGCGGGACAGAGCACAAGAGACCCAGTACTTC.

This clonotype was seen a few times. The chain joins TRBV29-1 to TRBJ2-3; D is tentatively TRBD1 or TRBD2 (5 bases each). Looked up from germline, CDR1 is SQVTM and CDR2 is ANQGSEA. Trimming cost V 7 bases and J 3 bases, with 11 bases left between them. CDR3 length: 12 amino acids. This chain's CDR3 is CSGGMGTDTQYF. The CDR3 DNA is TGCAGCGGGGGGATGGGGACAGATACGCAGTATTTT.

The table lists this clonotype with many counts. The CDR3 DNA follows: TGTGCCAGCAGCCCGATAAGGGGATCGAGCACAGATACGCAGTATTTT. The encoded protein is CASSPIRGSSTDTQYF. V and J are TRBV14 and TRBJ2-3; tentative D call: TRBD1 (5 bases). The germline V gene has CDR1 SGHDN and CDR2 FVKESK. Trimming took 4 bases from V and 0 from J, leaving 14 bases between them. The CDR3 spans 16 residues.

This clonotype was counted ten times or more. V gene TRBV11-2 combines with J gene TRBJ1-5; D unresolved. The ends were cut back, 6 bases at V and 10 bases at J, with 16 bases in the middle. The CDR3 length is 13 residues. The germline V gene encodes CDR1 SGHAT and CDR2 FQNNGV. The CDR3 bases are TGTGCCAGCAGTTTCGGGATATACCGCCCCCAGCATTTT. Residues: CASSFGIYRPQHF.

This clonotype was seen repeatedly, ten times or more. The chain joins TRBV18 to TRBJ2-5; no clear D gene. CDR3 length equals 14 residues. Deletions cut 2 bases from V and 2 bases from J, with 9 bases between. Germline CDR1 KGHSH, CDR2 LQKENI. The CDR3 DNA sequence: TGTGCCAGCTCACCAACAGTAAGGCAAGAGACCCAGTACTTC. It is translated as CASSPTVRQETQYF.

This clonotype came up many times. This chain links TRBV20-1 with TRBJ2-3; 11 bases are shared with TRBD2. V lost 2 bases, J lost 0 bases, and 7 bases stayed unmatched. Germline V gene lookup returns CDR1 DFQATT and CDR2 SNEGSKA (reference sequence). This CDR3 region has 17 residues. The CDR3 loop is CSARPSGRLFSTDTQYF. The DNA for the CDR3 is TGCAGTGCTAGACCTAGCGGGAGGTTGTTTAGCACAGATACGCAGTATTTT.